The clone carrying this TCR beta chain was detected only a few times. The antigen is not known. These data come from a study of CD8+ T cells in alopecia areata. Study-level background: Tofacitinib ran for 6 to 18 months before 6 months off drug. Study conclusions and caveats: Clonality in the scalp and expanded CD8+ clones ranked among the top 100 were significantly decreased by tofacitinib. Numerous expanded lesional clones remained in scalp and blood during tofacitinib.

Germline V gene data show CDR1 as MNHEY and CDR2 as SMNVEV (reference sequence). Between the trimmed V and J ends, which lost 1 base and 6 bases, there was a span of 7 bases. The CDR3 sequence is 13 residues long. The treatment is: oral pan-JAK inhibitor, 5-10 mg twice daily. Sequencing used cDNA as its template, made by extracting RNA and reverse transcribing it. The table came from immunoSEQ multiplex PCR; TCRdb's copy has only in-frame clones and leaves some out. Among over 100,000 clones listed, approximately 54% were seen once. The rearrangement links TRBV27 to TRBJ1-5; tentatively, D is TRBD1 (5 bases). The receptor comes from a human donor with alopecia areata. The material sequenced was CD8+ T cells sorted from blood, taken at week 24, from a patient treated with tofacitinib. Here the CDR3 DNA reads TGTGCCAGCAGTTTATGGGGCGGTCAGCCCCAGCATTTT. Its translation: CASSLWGGQPQHF.